Listed below are T cell receptor beta chains from one sample, sequenced in a study of cytomegalovirus exposure and HLA in healthy donors. Produced via immunoSEQ multiplex PCR; TCRdb's table is partial and in-frame only. The sample has roughly 120,000 clones; about 87% are singletons. Material for sequencing was PBMCs. The receptors were sampled from a man in his late teens or twenties in good health and CMV-seronegative. CDR3s include the opening cysteine and the closing phenylalanine or tryptophan. The D gene is left open where the match is weak. Rows may omit the clone size; those that give it use once, few, many or a size class.

abundance,j_gene,v_gene,d_gene,CDR3aa,CDR3nt
-,TRBJ2-1,TRBV6-1,-,CASFDRFYNEQFF,TGTGCCAGCTTTGACAGGTTCTACAATGAGCAGTTCTTC
once,TRBJ2-1,TRBV27,TRBD2,CASSLSPSGRNEQFF,TGTGCCAGCAGTTTATCGCCTAGCGGGAGAAATGAGCAGTTCTTC
once,TRBJ1-5,TRBV5-6,TRBD1,CASSLGGLGQPQHF,TGTGCCAGCAGCCTAGGGGGCTTGGGTCAGCCCCAGCATTTT
-,TRBJ2-3,TRBV9,TRBD1,CASRAVQGVGTDTQYF,TGTGCCAGCAGAGCAGTACAGGGGGTGGGCACAGATACGCAGTATTTT
-,TRBJ1-4,TRBV27,-,CASSSFATNEKLFF,TGTGCCAGCAGTTCATTTGCAACTAATGAAAAACTGTTTTTT
-,TRBJ2-3,TRBV5-4,TRBD2,CASSLDPSGGTDTQYF,TGTGCCAGCAGCTTGGACCCTAGCGGGGGAACAGATACGCAGTATTTT
-,TRBJ1-5,TRBV7-9,-,CASSLTGSNQPQHF,TGTGCCAGCAGCCTAACGGGTAGCAATCAGCCCCAGCATTTT
-,TRBJ2-6,TRBV18,TRBD1,CASSQEDRVGSGANVLTF,TGTGCCAGCTCACAGGAGGACAGGGTGGGCTCTGGGGCCAACGTCCTGACTTTC
-,TRBJ2-1,TRBV18,-,CASSPPAGNEQFF,TGTGCCAGCTCACCACCGGCGGGGAATGAGCAGTTCTTC
-,TRBJ2-3,TRBV7-9,TRBD2,CASSVTVRDYTDTQYF,TGTGCCAGCAGCGTTACGGTCCGGGACTACACAGATACGCAGTATTTT
-,TRBJ2-5,TRBV7-8,-,CAGAPGEQETQYF,TGTGCCGGGGCACCGGGGGAGCAAGAGACCCAGTACTTC
-,TRBJ1-4,TRBV27,-,CASSDSGSGMEKLFF,TGTGCCAGCAGTGATTCCGGGAGCGGGATGGAAAAACTGTTTTTT
once,TRBJ1-4,TRBV11-2,TRBD1,CASSFQGASINEKLFF,TGTGCCAGCAGCTTTCAGGGGGCGTCGATTAATGAAAAACTGTTTTTT
-,TRBJ2-1,TRBV6-1,TRBD2,CASRSGSGSYNEQFF,TGTGCCAGCAGGTCAGGTAGCGGGAGCTACAATGAGCAGTTCTTC
once,TRBJ2-2,TRBV7-9,-,CASSRSVTGELFF,TGTGCCAGCAGTCGGTCCGTCACCGGGGAGCTGTTTTTT
-,TRBJ1-2,TRBV5-5,-,CASSPDTGGYGYTF,TGTGCCAGCAGCCCGGACACCGGTGGCTATGGCTACACCTTC
-,TRBJ1-1,TRBV18,-,CASSSTFRDTWMNTEAFF,TGTGCCAGCTCATCCACCTTTCGGGACACATGGATGAACACTGAAGCTTTCTTT
-,TRBJ1-5,TRBV5-5,-,CASSFPHFRGPQHF,TGTGCCAGCAGCTTCCCTCATTTCCGCGGGCCCCAGCATTTT
-,TRBJ1-1,TRBV5-1,TRBD1,CASSLYHGQGVRNTEAFF,TGCGCCAGCAGCTTGTACCACGGACAGGGTGTTCGTAACACTGAAGCTTTCTTT
-,TRBJ1-5,TRBV7-8,-,CASSLDYSNQPQHF,TGTGCCAGCAGCCTTGACTATAGCAATCAGCCCCAGCATTTT
-,TRBJ2-6,TRBV27,-,CASSTGLGANVLTF,TGTGCCAGCTCAACAGGGCTCGGGGCCAACGTCCTGACTTTC
-,TRBJ1-1,TRBV18,TRBD1,CASSGTGHMNTEAFF,TGTGCCAGCTCGGGGACAGGGCACATGAACACTGAAGCTTTCTTT
-,TRBJ1-1,TRBV4-2,TRBD1,CASSQPGTGGMNTEAFF,TGTGCCAGCAGCCAACCTGGGACAGGGGGGATGAACACTGAAGCTTTCTTT
-,TRBJ1-2,TRBV30,TRBD1,CAWSADRGPNYGYTF,TGTGCCTGGAGCGCCGACAGGGGGCCTAACTATGGCTACACCTTC
-,TRBJ1-6,TRBV5-1,-,CASMAGDLSYNSPLHF,TGCGCCAGCATGGCAGGGGATCTCTCCTATAATTCACCCCTCCACTTT
-,TRBJ1-1,TRBV10-1,-,CASSAGNTEAFF,TGCGCCAGCAGTGCGGGGAACACTGAAGCTTTCTTT
-,TRBJ1-1,TRBV5-1,TRBD1,CASSRGQENTEAFF,TGCGCCAGCAGCAGGGGACAGGAGAACACTGAAGCTTTCTTT
-,TRBJ2-1,TRBV27,-,CASSLSGLGRFYNEQFF,TGTGCCAGCAGTTTATCGGGTCTAGGGAGATTCTACAATGAGCAGTTCTTC
-,TRBJ2-7,TRBV5-7,-,CASSWLGVGIYEQYF,TGTGCCAGCAGCTGGTTAGGGGTAGGGATCTACGAGCAGTACTTC
-,TRBJ2-1,TRBV11-2,-,CASSLAGSYNEQFF,TGTGCCAGCAGCTTAGCTGGTAGCTACAATGAGCAGTTCTTC
-,TRBJ2-7,TRBV7-8,-,CASSSGTGTYEQYF,TGTGCCAGCAGCTCCGGGACTGGGACCTACGAGCAGTACTTC
-,TRBJ1-2,TRBV10-1,-,CASSAGRGSDYGYTF,TGCGCCAGCAGCGCCGGACGGGGGAGCGACTATGGCTACACCTTC
-,TRBJ1-4,TRBV6-1,-,CASSERQVGEKLFF,TGTGCCAGCAGTGAAAGACAAGTGGGTGAAAAACTGTTTTTT
once,TRBJ1-2,TRBV30,-,CAIESAGGYTF,TGTGCCATCGAGTCAGCAGGGGGCTACACCTTC
once,TRBJ1-2,TRBV5-1,-,CASSLADSSNYGYTF,TGCGCCAGCAGCTTGGCGGACAGCAGTAACTATGGCTACACCTTC
-,TRBJ1-1,TRBV29-1,-,CSVWEGGVNTEAFF,TGCAGCGTTTGGGAGGGGGGGGTAAACACTGAAGCTTTCTTT
-,TRBJ2-2,TRBV5-1,-,CASSAKQGRTGELFF,TGCGCCAGCAGCGCAAAACAGGGAAGGACCGGGGAGCTGTTTTTT
-,TRBJ1-2,TRBV19,-,CASRDSGVGYTF,TGTGCCAGTAGAGATTCGGGGGTTGGCTACACCTTC
-,TRBJ1-1,TRBV21-1,-,CASTPDSIGEAFF,TGTGCCAGCACTCCGGACAGCATTGGTGAAGCTTTCTTT
-,TRBJ1-3,TRBV25-1,-,CASVSGFYGNTIYF,TGTGCCAGCGTATCGGGGTTTTACGGAAACACCATATATTTT
-,TRBJ2-1,TRBV4-1,TRBD2,CASSQDLSSGGAVGQFF,TGCGCCAGCAGCCAAGATCTTAGTAGCGGGGGGGCCGTCGGGCAGTTCTTC